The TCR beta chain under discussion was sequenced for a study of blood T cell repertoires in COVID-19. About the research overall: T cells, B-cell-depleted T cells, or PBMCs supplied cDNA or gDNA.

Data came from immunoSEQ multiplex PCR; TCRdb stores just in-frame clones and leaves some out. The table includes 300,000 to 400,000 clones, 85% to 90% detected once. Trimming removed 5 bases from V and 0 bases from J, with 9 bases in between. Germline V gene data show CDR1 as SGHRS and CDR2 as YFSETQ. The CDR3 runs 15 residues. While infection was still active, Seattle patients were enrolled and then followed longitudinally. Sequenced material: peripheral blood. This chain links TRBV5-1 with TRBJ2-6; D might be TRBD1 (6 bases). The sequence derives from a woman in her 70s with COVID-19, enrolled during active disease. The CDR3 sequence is CASRNRASGANVLTF. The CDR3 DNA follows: TGCGCCAGCAGAAACAGGGCCTCTGGGGCCAACGTCCTGACTTTC.